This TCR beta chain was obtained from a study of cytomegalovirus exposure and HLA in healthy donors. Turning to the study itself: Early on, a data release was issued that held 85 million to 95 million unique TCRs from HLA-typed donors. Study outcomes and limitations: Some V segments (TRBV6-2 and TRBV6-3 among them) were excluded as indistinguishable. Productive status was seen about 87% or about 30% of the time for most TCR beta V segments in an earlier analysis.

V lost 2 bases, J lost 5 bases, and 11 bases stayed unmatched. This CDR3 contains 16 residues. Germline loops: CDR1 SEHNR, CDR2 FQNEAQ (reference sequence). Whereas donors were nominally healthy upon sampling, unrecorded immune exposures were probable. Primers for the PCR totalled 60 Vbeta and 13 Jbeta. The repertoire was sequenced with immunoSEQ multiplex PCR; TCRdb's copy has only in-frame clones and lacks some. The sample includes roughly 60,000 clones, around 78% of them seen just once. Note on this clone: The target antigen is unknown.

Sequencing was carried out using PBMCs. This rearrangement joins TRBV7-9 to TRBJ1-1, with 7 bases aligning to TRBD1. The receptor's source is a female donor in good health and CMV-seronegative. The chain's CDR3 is CASSLIGGQIGTEAFF. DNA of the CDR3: TGTGCCAGCAGCTTAATTGGGGGACAGATCGGGACTGAAGCTTTCTTT.